This TCR beta chain was identified during a study of T cells in Graves' hyperthyroidism and ophthalmopathy. Among the patients, aged 18 to 65, hyperthyroidism was newly diagnosed and had lasted under 2 months. The CDR3 extends over 15 amino acids. The V end lost 2 bases, the J end lost 0 bases, and 11 bases lay between the germline ends. Germline lookup yields CDR1 MNHEY and CDR2 SVGAGI. The source material, RNA transcripts, was used to amplify TCR beta CDR3 regions. The HTBI primer set served for first-round RT-PCR of the TCR CDR3. TCRdb re-called the multiplex PCR reads through MiXCR, storing one row per CDR3 protein. The sample has 700,000 to 850,000 distinct CDR3 sequences, roughly 32% seen once; the top ten hold 30% to 40%. This clonotype came up a few times.

This TCR was sampled from a middle-aged woman with Graves' hyperthyroidism. The specimen sequenced was blood. This rearrangement joins TRBV6-5 to TRBJ2-7, with a weak D call TRBD1 (6 bases). CDR3 nucleotide sequence: TGTGCCAGCAGTTACGAACAGGACAGCTCCTACGAGCAGTACTTC. Its translation: CASSYEQDSSYEQYF.